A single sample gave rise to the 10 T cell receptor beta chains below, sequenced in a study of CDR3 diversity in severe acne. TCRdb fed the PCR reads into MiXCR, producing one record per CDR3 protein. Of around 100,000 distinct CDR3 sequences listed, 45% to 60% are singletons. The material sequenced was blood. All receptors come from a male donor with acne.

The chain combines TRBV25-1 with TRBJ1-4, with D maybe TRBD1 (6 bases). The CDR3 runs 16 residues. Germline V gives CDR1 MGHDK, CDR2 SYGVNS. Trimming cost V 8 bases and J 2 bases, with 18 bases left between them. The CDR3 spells CASEKQGGATNEKLFF. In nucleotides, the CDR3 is TGTGCCAGCGAGAAACAGGGTGGTGCTACTAATGAAAAACTGTTTTTT. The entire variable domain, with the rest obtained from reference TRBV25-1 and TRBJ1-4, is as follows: EADIYQTPRYLVIGTGKKITLECSQTMGHDKMYWYQQDPGMELHLIHYSYGVNSTEKGDLSSESTVSRIRTEHFPLTLESARPSHTSQYLCASEKQGGATNEKLFFGSGTQLSVL.

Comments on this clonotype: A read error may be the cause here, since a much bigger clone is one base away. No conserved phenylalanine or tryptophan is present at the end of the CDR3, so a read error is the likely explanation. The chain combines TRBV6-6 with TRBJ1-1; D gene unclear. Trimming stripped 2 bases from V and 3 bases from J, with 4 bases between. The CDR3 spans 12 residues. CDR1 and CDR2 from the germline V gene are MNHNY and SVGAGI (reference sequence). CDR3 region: CASSYQYTEAFL. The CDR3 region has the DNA TGTGCCAGCAGTTACCAGTACACTGAAGCTTTCCTT.

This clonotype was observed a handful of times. This chain's CDR3 is CAISESGVGTEAFF. In DNA form, the CDR3 reads TGTGCCATCAGTGAGTCGGGGGTAGGGACTGAAGCTTTCTTT. The genes are TRBV10-3 and TRBJ1-1; maybe TRBD1 (5 bases). Germline V gene sequence: CDR1 ENHRY, CDR2 SYGVKD. The CDR3 spans 14 residues. V dropped 0 bases and J dropped 5 bases, with 10 bases sitting between them.

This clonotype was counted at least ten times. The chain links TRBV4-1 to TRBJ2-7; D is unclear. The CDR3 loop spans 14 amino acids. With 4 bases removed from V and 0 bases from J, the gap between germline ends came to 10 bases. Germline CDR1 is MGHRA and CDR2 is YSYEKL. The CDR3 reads CASSRPESSYEQYF. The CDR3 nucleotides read TGCGCCAGCAGCCGTCCAGAGAGCTCCTACGAGCAGTACTTC.

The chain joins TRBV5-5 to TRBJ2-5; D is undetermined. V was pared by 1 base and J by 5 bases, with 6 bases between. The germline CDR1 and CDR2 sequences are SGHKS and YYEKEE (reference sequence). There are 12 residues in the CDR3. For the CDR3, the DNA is TGTGCCAGCAGCTTGCCTGGGGAGACCCAGTACTTC. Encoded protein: CASSLPGETQYF.

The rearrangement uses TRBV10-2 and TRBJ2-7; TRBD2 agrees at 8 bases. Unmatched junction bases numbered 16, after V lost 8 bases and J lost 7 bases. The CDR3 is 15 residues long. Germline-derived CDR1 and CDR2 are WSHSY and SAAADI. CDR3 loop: CASLRREASLKEQYF. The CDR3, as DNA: TGCGCCAGCCTGAGGCGGGAGGCTTCCTTGAAAGAGCAGTACTTC.

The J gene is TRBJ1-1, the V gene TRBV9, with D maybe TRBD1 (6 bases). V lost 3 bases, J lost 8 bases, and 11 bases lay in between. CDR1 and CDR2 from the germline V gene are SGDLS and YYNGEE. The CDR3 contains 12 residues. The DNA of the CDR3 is TGTGCCAGCAGCGATGGACAGCCAGAAGCTTTCTTT. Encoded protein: CASSDGQPEAFF.

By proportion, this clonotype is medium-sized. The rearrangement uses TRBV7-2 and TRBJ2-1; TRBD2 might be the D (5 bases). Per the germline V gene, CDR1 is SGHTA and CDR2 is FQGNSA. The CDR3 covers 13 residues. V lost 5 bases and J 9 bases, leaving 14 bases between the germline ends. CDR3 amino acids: CASSPSGRPEQFF. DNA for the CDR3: TGTGCCAGCAGCCCGAGCGGTAGGCCTGAGCAGTTCTTC.

In nucleotides, the CDR3 is TGTGCCAGCAGCTCTAACCCAGACACCGGGGAGCTGTTTTTT. It translates to CASSSNPDTGELFF. The rearrangement joins TRBV7-2 to TRBJ2-2; no clear D gene. This CDR3 comprises 14 residues. Germline CDR1 reads SGHTA; CDR2 reads FQGNSA. Trimming removed 4 bases at V and 3 bases at J, with 9 bases between.

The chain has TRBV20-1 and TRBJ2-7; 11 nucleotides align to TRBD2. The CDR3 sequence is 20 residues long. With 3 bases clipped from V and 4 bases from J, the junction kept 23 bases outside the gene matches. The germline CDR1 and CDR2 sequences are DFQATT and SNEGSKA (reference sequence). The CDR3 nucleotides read TGCAGTGCTAGGGCTATTACTAGCGGGAGAGTGGCTCTAGGACCTTACGAGCAGTACTTC. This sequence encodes CSARAITSGRVALGPYEQYF.